This passage covers 8 T cell receptor beta chains from one sample sequenced in a study of cytomegalovirus exposure and HLA in healthy donors. The PCR made use of 60 Vbeta and 13 Jbeta primers. Libraries were prepared by immunoSEQ multiplex PCR; TCRdb keeps only in-frame clonotypes and omits some of them. Among some 130,000 clones listed, around three quarters were seen once. Sequenced: PBMCs. Source of these receptors: a woman aged 45-65 years in good health and CMV-seronegative.

The CDR3 here is CASRDYTDTQYF. The CDR3 bases are TGTGCCAGCCGGGACTACACAGATACGCAGTATTTT. V and J are TRBV7-9 and TRBJ2-3, with 7 bases matching TRBD2. The junction had 1 base not matched to a gene; V was cut back by 8 bases and J by 2 bases. Germline V CDR1 and CDR2: SEHNR, FQNEAQ (reference sequence). The CDR3 runs 12 residues.

This chain links TRBV28 with TRBJ2-7; tentative D call: TRBD2 (6 bases). Germline CDR1 MDHEN, CDR2 SYDVKM. The CDR3 length is 13 residues. V dropped 8 bases and J dropped 0 bases, with 11 bases sitting between them. DNA of the CDR3: TGTGCCAGCGGGAGGCGGATCTCCTACGAGCAGTACTTC. As protein: CASGRRISYEQYF.

This chain uses TRBV9 with TRBJ1-1, with 11 bases identical to TRBD1. The CDR3 extends over 17 amino acids. Trimming took 3 bases from V and 0 from J; bases not matched to a gene: 7. CDR1 and CDR2 from the germline V gene are SGDLS and YYNGEE. The CDR3 loop reads CASSAGDRGFMNTEAFF. The CDR3, as DNA: TGTGCCAGCAGCGCCGGGGACAGGGGGTTTATGAACACTGAAGCTTTCTTT.

The chain uses TRBV30 and TRBJ2-2, with a tentative D call TRBD2 (6 bases). The CDR3 runs 14 residues. V was clipped by 3 bases and J by 5 bases, with 13 bases between them. The germline gives CDR1 GTSNPN, CDR2 SVGIG (reference sequence). The CDR3 spells CAWSAGRRTGELFF. The CDR3 bases are TGTGCCTGGAGCGCGGGACGTCGGACCGGGGAGCTGTTTTTT.

In this sample, this clone turned up a few times. The chain uses TRBV5-1 and TRBJ2-1, with 8 positions matching TRBD2. Germline CDR1 SGHRS, CDR2 YFSETQ. This CDR3 contains 15 residues. With 4 bases clipped from V and 0 bases from J, the junction kept 3 bases outside the gene matches. Here the CDR3 reads CASSDGTSSYNEQFF. DNA of the CDR3: TGCGCCAGCAGCGACGGGACTAGCTCCTACAATGAGCAGTTCTTC.

This clone was picked up a small number of times. The chain uses TRBV5-4 and TRBJ2-4, with a weak D call TRBD1 (5 bases). The length of the CDR3 is 14 residues. CDR1 and CDR2 from the germline V gene are SGHNT and YYREEE (reference sequence). V lost 4 bases, J lost 4 bases, and 12 bases lay in between. The CDR3: CASSIRDSKNIQYF. The CDR3 nucleotides are TGTGCCAGCAGCATCAGGGATTCAAAAAACATTCAGTACTTC.

This clone is a singleton in its sample. The V call is TRBV5-1, the J call TRBJ2-1; 8 nucleotides agree with TRBD2. Germline V lookup: CDR1 SGHRS, CDR2 YFSETQ. CDR3 length: 16 amino acids. V gave up 0 bases and J gave up 5 bases; unmatched junction bases: 7. The CDR3 loop reads CASSLVVGRAHNEQFF. The CDR3 coding sequence is TGCGCCAGCAGCTTGGTGGTCGGGAGGGCCCACAATGAGCAGTTCTTC. The variable domain in full, with the rest retrieved from reference TRBV5-1 and TRBJ2-1, is KAGVTQTPRYLIKTRGQQVTLSCSPISGHRSVSWYQQTPGQGLQFLFEYFSETQRNKGNFPGRFSGRQFSNSRSEMNVSTLELGDSALYLCASSLVVGRAHNEQFFGPGTRLTVL.

This chain connects TRBV18 to TRBJ1-1; 8 bases are a match to TRBD1. With V trimmed by 3 bases and J by 2 bases, 20 bases remained unmatched. Germline loops: CDR1 KGHSH, CDR2 LQKENI. The CDR3 runs 20 residues. The CDR3 bases are TGTGCCAGCTCACCGCTCGGACATCGTCAGGGGGCCCACAAAAACACTGAAGCTTTCTTT. It encodes CASSPLGHRQGAHKNTEAFF.